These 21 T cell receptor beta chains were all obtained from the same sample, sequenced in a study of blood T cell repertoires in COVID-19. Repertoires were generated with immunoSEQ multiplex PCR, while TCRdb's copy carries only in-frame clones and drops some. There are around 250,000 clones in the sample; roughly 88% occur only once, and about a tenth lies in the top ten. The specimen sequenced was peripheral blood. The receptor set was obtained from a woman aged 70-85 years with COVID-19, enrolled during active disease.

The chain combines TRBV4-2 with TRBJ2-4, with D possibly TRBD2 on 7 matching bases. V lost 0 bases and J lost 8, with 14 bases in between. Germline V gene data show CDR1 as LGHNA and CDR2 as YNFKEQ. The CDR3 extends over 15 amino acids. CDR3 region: CASSQDGGLKDIQYF. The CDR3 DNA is TGTGCCAGCAGCCAAGACGGGGGGCTTAAGGACATTCAGTACTTC.

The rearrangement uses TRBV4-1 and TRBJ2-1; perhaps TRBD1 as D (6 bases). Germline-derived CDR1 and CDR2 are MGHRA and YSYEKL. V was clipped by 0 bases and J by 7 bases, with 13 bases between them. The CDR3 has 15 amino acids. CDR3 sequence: CASSQDSQGLNEQFF. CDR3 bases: TGCGCCAGCAGCCAAGATTCACAGGGCTTGAATGAGCAGTTCTTC.

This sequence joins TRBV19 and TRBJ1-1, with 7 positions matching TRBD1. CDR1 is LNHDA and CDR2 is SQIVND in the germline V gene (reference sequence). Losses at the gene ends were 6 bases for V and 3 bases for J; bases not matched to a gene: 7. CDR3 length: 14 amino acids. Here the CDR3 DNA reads TGTGCCAGTAGACTGGGACAGTCTCACACTGAAGCTTTCTTT. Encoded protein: CASRLGQSHTEAFF.

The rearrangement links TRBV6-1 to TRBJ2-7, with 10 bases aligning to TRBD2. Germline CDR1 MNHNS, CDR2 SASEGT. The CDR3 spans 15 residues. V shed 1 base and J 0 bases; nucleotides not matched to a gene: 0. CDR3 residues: CASSEEREGSYEQYF. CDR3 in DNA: TGTGCCAGCAGTGAAGAGCGGGAGGGCTCCTACGAGCAGTACTTC.

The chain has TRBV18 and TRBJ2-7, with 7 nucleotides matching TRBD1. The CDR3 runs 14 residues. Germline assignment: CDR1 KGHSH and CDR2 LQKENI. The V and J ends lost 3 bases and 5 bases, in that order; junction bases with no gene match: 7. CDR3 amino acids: CASSPTGSKDEQYF. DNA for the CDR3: TGTGCCAGCTCACCGACAGGGTCTAAGGACGAGCAGTACTTC.

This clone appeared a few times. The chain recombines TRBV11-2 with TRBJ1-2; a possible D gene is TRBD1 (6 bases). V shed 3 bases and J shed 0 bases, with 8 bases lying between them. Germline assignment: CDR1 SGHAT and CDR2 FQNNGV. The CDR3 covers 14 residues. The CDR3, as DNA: TGTGCCAGCAGCTTGTGGACAGCTAACTATGGCTACACCTTC. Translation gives CASSLWTANYGYTF.

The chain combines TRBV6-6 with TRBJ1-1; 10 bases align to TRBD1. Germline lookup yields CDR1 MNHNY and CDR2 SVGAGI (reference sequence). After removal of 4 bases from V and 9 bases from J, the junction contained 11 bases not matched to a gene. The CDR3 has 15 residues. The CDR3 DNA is TGTGCCAGCAGTTCCATAACAGGGACAGGGGATAAAGCTTTCTTT. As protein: CASSSITGTGDKAFF.

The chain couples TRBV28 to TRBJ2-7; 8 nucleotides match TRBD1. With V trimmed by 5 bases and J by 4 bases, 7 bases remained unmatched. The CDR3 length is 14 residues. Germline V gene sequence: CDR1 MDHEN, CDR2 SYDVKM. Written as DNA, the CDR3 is TGTGCCAGCAGTCAACAGGGGGTAAGGTACGAGCAGTACTTC. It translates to CASSQQGVRYEQYF. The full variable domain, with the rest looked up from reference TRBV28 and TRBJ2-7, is DVKVTQSSRYLVKRTGEKVFLECVQDMDHENMFWYRQDPGLGLRLIYFSYDVKMKEKGDIPEGYSVSREKKERFSLILESASTNQTSMYLCASSQQGVRYEQYFGPGTRLTVT.

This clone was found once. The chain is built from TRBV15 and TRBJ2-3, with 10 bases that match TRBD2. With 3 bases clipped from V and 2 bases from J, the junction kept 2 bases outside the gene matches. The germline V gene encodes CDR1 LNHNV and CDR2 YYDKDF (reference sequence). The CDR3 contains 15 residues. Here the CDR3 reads CATSSSGGFTDTQYF. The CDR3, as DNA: TGTGCCACCAGCAGTAGCGGGGGGTTCACAGATACGCAGTATTTT.

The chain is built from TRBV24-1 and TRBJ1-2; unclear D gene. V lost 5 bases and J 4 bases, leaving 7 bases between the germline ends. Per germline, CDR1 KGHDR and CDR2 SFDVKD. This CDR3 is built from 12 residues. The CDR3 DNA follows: TGTGCCACCAGTGGGCCACGCTATGGCTACACCTTC. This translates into CATSGPRYGYTF.

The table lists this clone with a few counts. The CDR3 nucleotides read TGCAGTGCTAGTTCCGGAGTTAGCACAGATACGCAGTATTTT. Protein: CSASSGVSTDTQYF. The J gene is TRBJ2-3, the V gene TRBV20-1; D not resolved. Germline lookup yields CDR1 DFQATT and CDR2 SNEGSKA (reference sequence). The CDR3 loop spans 14 amino acids. Trimming removed 3 bases from V and 0 bases from J, with 10 bases in between.

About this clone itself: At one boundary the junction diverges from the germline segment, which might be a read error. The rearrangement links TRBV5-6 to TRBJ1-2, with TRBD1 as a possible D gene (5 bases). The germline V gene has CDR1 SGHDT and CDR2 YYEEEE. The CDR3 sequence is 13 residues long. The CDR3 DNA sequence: TGTGCCAGCAACTTGGGAAGGGGCTATGGCTACACCTTC. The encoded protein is CASNLGRGYGYTF.

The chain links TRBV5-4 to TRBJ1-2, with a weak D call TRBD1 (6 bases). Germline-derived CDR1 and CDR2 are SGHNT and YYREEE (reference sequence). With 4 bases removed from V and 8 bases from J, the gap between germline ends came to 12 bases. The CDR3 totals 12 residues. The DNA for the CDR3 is TGTGCCAGCAGCCTAAGGACAGAGGGCTACACCTTC. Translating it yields CASSLRTEGYTF.

CDR3 in DNA: TGTGCCGCCGAAACGATTCAAGGGGCCGCCGTCTACAATGAGCAGTTCTTC. Translating it yields CAAETIQGAAVYNEQFF. The chain couples TRBV24-1 to TRBJ2-1, with D possibly TRBD1 on 5 matching bases. The CDR3 runs to 17 residues. Germline V lookup: CDR1 KGHDR, CDR2 SFDVKD. V lost 12 bases, J lost 3 bases, and 26 bases lay in between.

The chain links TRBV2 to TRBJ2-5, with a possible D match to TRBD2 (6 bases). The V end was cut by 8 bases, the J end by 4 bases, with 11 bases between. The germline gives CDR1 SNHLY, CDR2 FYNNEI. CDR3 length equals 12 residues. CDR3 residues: CASRLVGETQYF. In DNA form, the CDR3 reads TGTGCCAGCCGACTAGTGGGAGAGACCCAGTACTTC.

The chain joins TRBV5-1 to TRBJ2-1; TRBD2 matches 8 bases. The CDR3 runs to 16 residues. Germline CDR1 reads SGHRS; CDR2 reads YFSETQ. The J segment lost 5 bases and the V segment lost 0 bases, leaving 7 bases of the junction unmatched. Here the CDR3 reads CASSLGIAGGHNEQFF. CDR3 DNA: TGCGCCAGCAGCTTGGGAATTGCGGGAGGCCACAATGAGCAGTTCTTC.

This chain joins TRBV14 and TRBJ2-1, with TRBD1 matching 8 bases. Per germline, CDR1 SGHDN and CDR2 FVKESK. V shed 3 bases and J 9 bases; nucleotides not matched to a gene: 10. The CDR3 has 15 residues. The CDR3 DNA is TGTGCCAGCAGCCAGCTCCCGGGACAGGCGGCTGAGCAGTTCTTC. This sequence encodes CASSQLPGQAAEQFF.

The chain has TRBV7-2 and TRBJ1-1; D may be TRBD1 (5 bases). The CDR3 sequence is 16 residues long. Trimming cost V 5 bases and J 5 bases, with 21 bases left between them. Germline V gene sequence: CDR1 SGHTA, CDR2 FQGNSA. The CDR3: CASSQRGTAGNTEAFF. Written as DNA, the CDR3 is TGTGCCAGCAGCCAACGCGGGACCGCTGGGAATACTGAAGCTTTCTTT.

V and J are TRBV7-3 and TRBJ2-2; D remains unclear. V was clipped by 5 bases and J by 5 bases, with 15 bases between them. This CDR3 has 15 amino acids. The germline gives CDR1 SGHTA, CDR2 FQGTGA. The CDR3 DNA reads TGTGCCAGCAGCCCTCACGGCGGCGTAACCGGGGAGCTGTTTTTT. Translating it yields CASSPHGGVTGELFF.

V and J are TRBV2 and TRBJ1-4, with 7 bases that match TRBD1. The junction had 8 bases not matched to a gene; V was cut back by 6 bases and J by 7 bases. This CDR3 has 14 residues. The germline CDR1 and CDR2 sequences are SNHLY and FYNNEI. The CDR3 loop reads CASSDQGGGEKLFF. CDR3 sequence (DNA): TGTGCCAGCAGCGACCAGGGGGGAGGTGAAAAACTGTTTTTT.

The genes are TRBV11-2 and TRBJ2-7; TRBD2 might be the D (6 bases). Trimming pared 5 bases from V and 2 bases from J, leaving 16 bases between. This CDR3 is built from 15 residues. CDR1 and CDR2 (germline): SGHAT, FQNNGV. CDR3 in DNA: TGTGCCAGCAGCCTGGGGGGACTCGGTACCTACGAGCAGTACTTC. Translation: CASSLGGLGTYEQYF.